The 28 T cell receptor beta chains below were found in one sample sequenced in a study of blood T cell repertoires in COVID-19. Repertoires were generated with immunoSEQ multiplex PCR, while TCRdb's copy carries only in-frame clones and drops some. Of a few hundred thousand clones listed, 84% are singletons. Specimen: peripheral blood. Source of these receptors: a woman aged 40 to 50 who had recovered from COVID-19.

The V gene is TRBV7-9, the J gene TRBJ2-7; D is uncertain. The germline gives CDR1 SEHNR, CDR2 FQNEAQ (reference sequence). Trimming pared 0 bases from V and 7 bases from J, leaving 4 bases between. The CDR3 runs to 11 residues. Written as DNA, the CDR3 is TGTGCCAGCAGCTTAGCTCTGGAGCAGTACTTC. Translating it yields CASSLALEQYF.

The chain recombines TRBV6-5 with TRBJ2-3; the match to TRBD2 covers 9 bases. The CDR3 sequence is 15 residues long. The ends lost 2 bases at V and 7 bases at J; junction bases unmatched: 7. Germline V gene data show CDR1 as MNHEY and CDR2 as SVGAGI. CDR3 nucleotides: TGTGCCAGCAGTTACACAGCGGGGGGCGTGAATACGCAGTATTTT. Translating it yields CASSYTAGGVNTQYF.

V usage is TRBV2 and J usage is TRBJ2-1; 8 nucleotides match TRBD1. Unmatched junction bases numbered 4, after V lost 5 bases and J lost 10 bases. Germline V lookup: CDR1 SNHLY, CDR2 FYNNEI. This CDR3 is built from 12 residues. The CDR3 here is CASSPDRGEQFF. The CDR3 DNA reads TGTGCCAGCAGTCCCGACAGGGGCGAGCAGTTCTTC. The whole variable domain, remainder taken from reference TRBV2 and TRBJ2-1, is EPEVTQTPSHQVTQMGQEVILRCVPISNHLYFYWYRQILGQKVEFLVSFYNNEISEKSEIFDDQFSVERPDGSNFTLKIRSTKLEDSAMYFCASSPDRGEQFFGPGTRLTVL.

This clone was found once. This chain uses TRBV28 with TRBJ2-7; TRBD2 aligns across 11 bases. Germline CDR1 and CDR2: MDHEN and SYDVKM. The CDR3 length is 17 residues. V was pared by 2 bases and J by 3 bases, with 9 bases of the junction left unmatched. CDR3 protein: CASSLAPGTSGNYEQYF. The CDR3 DNA is TGTGCCAGCAGTTTAGCACCCGGGACTAGCGGAAACTACGAGCAGTACTTC. The full variable domain, in which reference TRBV28 and TRBJ2-7 provide the parts outside the CDR3, is DVKVTQSSRYLVKRTGEKVFLECVQDMDHENMFWYRQDPGLGLRLIYFSYDVKMKEKGDIPEGYSVSREKKERFSLILESASTNQTSMYLCASSLAPGTSGNYEQYFGPGTRLTVT.

The chain combines TRBV6-5 with TRBJ2-1; the D gene is possibly TRBD1 (6 bases). The CDR3 is 15 amino acids. Germline CDR1 reads MNHEY; CDR2 reads SVGAGI. The V and J ends lost 7 bases and 1 base respectively, with 14 bases between them. This CDR3 is CASNLQGRSYNEQFF. CDR3 in DNA: TGTGCCAGCAACTTACAGGGTCGGTCCTACAATGAGCAGTTCTTC.

V usage is TRBV10-3 and J usage is TRBJ1-6, with a tentative D call TRBD1 (5 bases). Between the trimmed V and J ends, which lost 0 bases and 6 bases, there was a span of 12 bases. Germline lookup yields CDR1 ENHRY and CDR2 SYGVKD. This CDR3 comprises 16 residues. CDR3 nucleotide sequence: TGTGCCATCAGTGAGTCTGACAGCAAGGGTAATTCACCCCTCCACTTT. Translated, it gives CAISESDSKGNSPLHF.

The rearrangement links TRBV4-3 to TRBJ2-7; possibly TRBD2 for D (6 bases). The germline CDR1 and CDR2 sequences are LGHNA and YSLEER. The V end lost 1 base, the J end lost 7 bases, and 14 bases lay between the germline ends. The CDR3 spans 14 residues. The CDR3 reads CASSQGAGMGEQYF. In DNA, the CDR3 is TGCGCCAGCAGCCAAGGGGCGGGAATGGGTGAGCAGTACTTC.

The rearrangement joins TRBV5-1 to TRBJ1-3, with D perhaps matching TRBD1 (6 bases). The CDR3 spans 14 residues. Per the germline V gene, CDR1 is SGHRS and CDR2 is YFSETQ. The ends were cut back, 3 bases at V and 5 bases at J, with 12 bases in the middle. The CDR3 coding sequence is TGCGCCAGCAGCTCGACAGGAGAGAGAAACACCATATATTTT. Its protein product is CASSSTGERNTIYF.

The CDR3 spells CATSRTGQAYEQYF. The CDR3 nucleotides are TGTGCCACCAGCAGGACAGGGCAGGCCTACGAGCAGTACTTC. V and J are TRBV15 and TRBJ2-7; TRBD1 matches 7 bases. Germline lookup yields CDR1 LNHNV and CDR2 YYDKDF (reference sequence). The CDR3 has 14 amino acids. V gave up 3 bases and J gave up 2 bases; unmatched junction bases: 4.

This clone occurred once. The chain couples TRBV5-4 to TRBJ2-5; TRBD2 aligns across 13 bases. The germline CDR1 and CDR2 sequences are SGHNT and YYREEE (reference sequence). The CDR3 is made up of 15 amino acids. V gave up 4 bases and J gave up 3 bases; unmatched junction bases: 3. The chain's CDR3 is CASSLGLAGEETQYF. In nucleotides, the CDR3 is TGTGCCAGCAGCCTAGGACTAGCGGGGGAAGAGACCCAGTACTTC.

A single count supports this clone. V usage is TRBV5-8 and J usage is TRBJ2-7, with a tentative D call TRBD2 (6 bases). CDR1 and CDR2 (germline): SGHTS, YDEGEE. The V end was cut by 1 base, the J end by 2 bases, with 13 bases between. This CDR3 spans 15 amino acids. The CDR3 DNA sequence: TGTGCCAGCAGCTTGCGGGGGTACGGAGCCTACGAGCAGTACTTC. Amino acids: CASSLRGYGAYEQYF. The variable domain in full, completed from reference TRBV5-8 and TRBJ2-7, reads EAGVTQSPTHLIKTRGQQATLRCSPISGHTSVYWYQQALGLGLQFLLWYDEGEERNRGNFPPRFSGRQFPNYSSELNVNALELEDSALYLCASSLRGYGAYEQYFGPGTRLTVT.

J is TRBJ1-1 and V is TRBV9; D ambiguous. Germline CDR1 and CDR2: SGDLS and YYNGEE. This CDR3 has 15 amino acids. V was shortened by 4 bases and J by 6 bases, with 19 bases between the two germline ends. CDR3 DNA sequence: TGTGCCAGCAGCCCCAGAGGCGGGGAATACTCTGAAGCTTTCTTT. Amino acids: CASSPRGGEYSEAFF. The whole variable domain, remainder taken from reference TRBV9 and TRBJ1-1, is DSGVTQTPKHLITATGQRVTLRCSPRSGDLSVYWYQQSLDQGLQFLIQYYNGEERAKGNILERFSAQQFPDLHSELNLSSLELGDSALYFCASSPRGGEYSEAFFGQGTRLTVV.

V is TRBV6-6 and J is TRBJ2-2, with 10 nucleotides matching TRBD1. There are 15 residues in the CDR3. In germline, CDR1 is MNHNY, CDR2 SVGAGI (reference sequence). With V trimmed by 6 bases and J by 7 bases, 8 bases remained unmatched. The CDR3 nucleotides read TGTGCCAGCAGCGACCGGGACAGGGGTTTCGGGGAGCTGTTTTTT. Translation: CASSDRDRGFGELFF.

The chain recombines TRBV5-1 with TRBJ2-5; 10 nucleotides agree with TRBD1. J was trimmed by 5 bases and V by 4 bases; bases with no gene match: 8. The CDR3 spans 15 residues. CDR1 is SGHRS, CDR2 YFSETQ, per germline. CDR3 amino acids: CASSGGQGHVETQYF. The CDR3 DNA reads as TGCGCCAGCAGCGGGGGACAGGGGCATGTTGAGACCCAGTACTTC.

The V call is TRBV9, the J call TRBJ1-5; TRBD1 matches at 7 bases. The V and J ends lost 0 bases and 1 base, in that order; junction bases with no gene match: 4. In germline, CDR1 is SGDLS, CDR2 YYNGEE. The length of the CDR3 is 16 residues. The CDR3 DNA sequence: TGTGCCAGCAGCGTAGGAGGGACAGCAAGCAATCAGCCCCAGCATTTT. Amino acid sequence: CASSVGGTASNQPQHF.

The chain joins TRBV10-2 to TRBJ1-1; D call uncertain. The CDR3 has 15 residues. Trimming removed 1 base at V and 0 bases at J, with 9 bases between. Germline values: CDR1 WSHSY, CDR2 SAAADI. CDR3 residues: CASSELAIMNTEAFF. CDR3 bases: TGCGCCAGCAGTGAGTTGGCCATTATGAACACTGAAGCTTTCTTT.

The rearrangement links TRBV27 to TRBJ2-1; 8 nucleotides line up with TRBD2. From germline, CDR1 is MNHEY and CDR2 SMNVEV (reference sequence). V lost 3 bases and J lost 4; bases outside the gene matches: 17. The CDR3 loop spans 19 amino acids. CDR3 sequence reads: CASSFRGGPGTLHYNEQFF. The CDR3 DNA is TGTGCCAGCAGTTTTCGGGGGGGGCCGGGAACCTTACATTACAATGAGCAGTTCTTC.

This chain joins TRBV20-1 and TRBJ1-5; D not certain. The CDR3 contains 13 residues. CDR1 is DFQATT, CDR2 SNEGSKA, per germline (reference sequence). Trimming removed 3 bases from V and 6 bases from J, with 12 bases in between. CDR3 DNA: TGCAGTGCTAGTACCGGGGTGACTCAGCCCCAGCATTTT. Translated, it gives CSASTGVTQPQHF.

V is TRBV2 and J is TRBJ2-7; TRBD1 aligns across 7 bases. The CDR3 has 14 amino acids. Trimming removed 6 bases from V and 2 bases from J; junction bases left unmatched: 7. Germline values: CDR1 SNHLY, CDR2 FYNNEI. The CDR3: CASRAGTEAYEQYF. The CDR3 bases are TGTGCCAGCAGGGCCGGGACAGAAGCCTACGAGCAGTACTTC.

The genes are TRBV6-5 and TRBJ1-1, with 9 bases matching TRBD1. V lost 7 bases to trimming and J lost 0 bases; unmatched junction nucleotides: 3. Germline V gives CDR1 MNHEY, CDR2 SVGAGI. The CDR3 runs to 14 residues. The CDR3 region is CASNRQGVNTEAFF. The CDR3 region has the DNA TGTGCCAGCAATCGACAGGGGGTGAACACTGAAGCTTTCTTT.

The rearrangement uses TRBV14 and TRBJ2-1; TRBD2 matches at 7 bases. Germline V CDR1 and CDR2: SGHDN, FVKESK. The V segment lost 1 base and the J segment 8 bases; nucleotides outside the gene matches: 8. This CDR3 contains 15 residues. CDR3: CASSQAIAGVHEQFF. The CDR3 coding sequence is TGTGCCAGCAGCCAAGCAATTGCGGGGGTACATGAGCAGTTCTTC.

J is TRBJ2-7 and V is TRBV7-9, with TRBD1 as a possible D gene (6 bases). V was trimmed by 4 bases and J by 4 bases, leaving 11 bases between them. Germline V gene lookup returns CDR1 SEHNR and CDR2 FQNEAQ (reference sequence). This CDR3 region has 13 residues. CDR3 sequence: CASSSQQGYEQYF. In DNA form, the CDR3 reads TGTGCCAGCAGCTCTCAACAGGGTTACGAGCAGTACTTC.

This chain connects TRBV6-6 to TRBJ1-3; 8 bases are a match to TRBD1. The CDR3 is made up of 14 amino acids. V lost 5 bases, J lost 4 bases, and 4 bases stayed unmatched. CDR1 MNHNY and CDR2 SVGAGI come from the germline V gene (reference sequence). The CDR3 nucleotides are TGTGCCAGCAGTCACAGGGGGTTGGGAAACACCATATATTTT. Encoded protein: CASSHRGLGNTIYF.

The rearrangement joins TRBV6-5 to TRBJ1-3; D is ambiguous. This CDR3 is built from 15 residues. The V gene lost 0 bases and the J gene lost 0 bases, with 6 bases spanning the gap. Germline V CDR1 and CDR2: MNHEY, SVGAGI. CDR3 sequence reads: CASSYSQYSGNTIYF. CDR3 DNA sequence: TGTGCCAGCAGTTACTCTCAGTACTCTGGAAACACCATATATTTT.

This clone turned up a few times. V gene TRBV30 combines with J gene TRBJ1-2, with 8 bases identical to TRBD1. This CDR3 contains 15 residues. The germline CDR1 and CDR2 sequences are GTSNPN and SVGIG (reference sequence). V trimming: 2 bases; J trimming: 1 base; junction bases outside the gene matches: 6. CDR3 bases: TGTGCCTGGAGTCCAGGACAGGGAGGTAACTATGGCTACACCTTC. Translating it yields CAWSPGQGGNYGYTF.

The genes are TRBV30 and TRBJ2-5; 8 bases agree with TRBD2. CDR1 is GTSNPN and CDR2 is SVGIG in the germline V gene (reference sequence). V lost 2 bases to trimming and J lost 5 bases; unmatched junction nucleotides: 10. There are 15 residues in the CDR3. In DNA, the CDR3 is TGTGCCTGGAGTCCCACTGGCGGGGGGCAGGAGACCCAGTACTTC. Translated: CAWSPTGGGQETQYF.

This clone was counted only a few times. The chain combines TRBV4-3 with TRBJ1-5; D gene uncertain. This CDR3 contains 12 residues. The ends were cut back, 0 bases at V and 9 bases at J, with 6 bases in the middle. Germline V gene sequence: CDR1 LGHNA, CDR2 YSLEER. CDR3 sequence reads: CASSQDNGPQHF. CDR3 in DNA: TGCGCCAGCAGCCAAGATAACGGGCCCCAGCATTTT.

The chain links TRBV6-2 or TRBV6-3 to TRBJ2-1, with D possibly being TRBD2 (6 bases). Germline V gives CDR1 MNHEY, CDR2 SVGEGT. The V end lost 5 bases, the J end lost 2 bases, and 13 bases lay between the germline ends. The CDR3 totals 15 residues. The CDR3 nucleotides read TGTGCCAGCAGTGGAGGGCTCCACACCTACAATGAGCAGTTCTTC. This codes for CASSGGLHTYNEQFF.